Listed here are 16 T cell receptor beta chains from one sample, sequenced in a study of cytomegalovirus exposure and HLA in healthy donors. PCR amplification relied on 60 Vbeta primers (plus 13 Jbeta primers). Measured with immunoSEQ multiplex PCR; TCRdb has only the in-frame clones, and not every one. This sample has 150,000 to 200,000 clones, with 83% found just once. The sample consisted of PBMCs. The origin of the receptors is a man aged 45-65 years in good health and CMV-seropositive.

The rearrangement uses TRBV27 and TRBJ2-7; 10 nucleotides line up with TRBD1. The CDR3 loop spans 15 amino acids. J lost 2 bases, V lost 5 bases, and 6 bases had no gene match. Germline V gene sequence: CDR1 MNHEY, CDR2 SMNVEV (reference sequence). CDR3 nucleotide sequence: TGTGCCAGCAGTACGACAGGGGGCCCCCCCTACGAGCAGTACTTC. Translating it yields CASSTTGGPPYEQYF.

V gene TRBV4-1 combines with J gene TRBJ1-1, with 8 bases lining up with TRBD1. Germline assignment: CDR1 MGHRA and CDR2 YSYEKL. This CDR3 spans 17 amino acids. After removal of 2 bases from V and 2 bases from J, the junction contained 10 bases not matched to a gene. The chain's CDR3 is CASSQSMDRALNTEAFF. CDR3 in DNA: TGCGCCAGCAGCCAAAGTATGGACAGGGCCTTAAACACTGAAGCTTTCTTT.

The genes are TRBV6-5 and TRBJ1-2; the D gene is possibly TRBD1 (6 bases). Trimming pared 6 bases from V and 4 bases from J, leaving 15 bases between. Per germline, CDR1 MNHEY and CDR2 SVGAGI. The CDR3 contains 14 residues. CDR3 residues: CASSHKQGSYGYTF. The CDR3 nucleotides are TGTGCCAGCAGCCACAAACAGGGTTCCTATGGCTACACCTTC.

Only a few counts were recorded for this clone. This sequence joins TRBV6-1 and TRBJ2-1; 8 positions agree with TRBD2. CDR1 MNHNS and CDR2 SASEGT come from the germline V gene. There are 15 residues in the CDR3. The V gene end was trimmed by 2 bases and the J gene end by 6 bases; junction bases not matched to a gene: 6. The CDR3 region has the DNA TGTGCCAGCAGTGAACAGTCGGGACTAGGCAATGAGCAGTTCTTC. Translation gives CASSEQSGLGNEQFF.

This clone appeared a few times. For the CDR3, the DNA is TGTGCCAGCAGCTTCTCAACGGTGAGCACTGAAGCTTTCTTT. It yields the protein CASSFSTVSTEAFF. This chain joins TRBV7-9 and TRBJ1-1; no clear D gene. The V gene lost 3 bases and the J gene lost 4 bases, with 12 bases spanning the gap. Looked up from germline, CDR1 is SEHNR and CDR2 is FQNEAQ (reference sequence). The CDR3 runs 14 residues.

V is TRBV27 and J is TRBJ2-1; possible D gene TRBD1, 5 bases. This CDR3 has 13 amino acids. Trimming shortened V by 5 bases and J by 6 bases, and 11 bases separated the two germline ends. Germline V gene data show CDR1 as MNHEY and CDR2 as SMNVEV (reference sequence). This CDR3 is CASSPDRPNEQFF. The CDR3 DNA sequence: TGTGCCAGCAGTCCCGACAGACCCAATGAGCAGTTCTTC.

The CDR3 DNA reads TGTGCCAGCAGCTTCAGGGATTCCGAATACGAGCAGTACTTC. It translates to CASSFRDSEYEQYF. This chain connects TRBV5-4 to TRBJ2-7, with D tentatively TRBD1 (5 bases). V lost 2 bases, J lost 4 bases, and 13 bases lay in between. Germline V gene lookup returns CDR1 SGHNT and CDR2 YYREEE (reference sequence). This CDR3 spans 14 amino acids.

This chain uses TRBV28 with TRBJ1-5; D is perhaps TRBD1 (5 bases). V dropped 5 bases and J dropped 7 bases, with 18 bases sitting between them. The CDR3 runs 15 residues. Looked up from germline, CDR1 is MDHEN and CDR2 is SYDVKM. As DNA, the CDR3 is TGTGCCAGCAGTCCACTCGGGGAGGGGAAGCAGCCCCAGCATTTT. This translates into CASSPLGEGKQPQHF.

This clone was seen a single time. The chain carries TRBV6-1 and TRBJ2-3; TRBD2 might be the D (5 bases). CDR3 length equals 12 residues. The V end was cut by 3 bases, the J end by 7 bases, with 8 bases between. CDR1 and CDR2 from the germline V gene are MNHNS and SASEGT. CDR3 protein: CASSDWTYTQYF. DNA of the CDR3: TGTGCCAGCAGTGACTGGACTTATACGCAGTATTTT.

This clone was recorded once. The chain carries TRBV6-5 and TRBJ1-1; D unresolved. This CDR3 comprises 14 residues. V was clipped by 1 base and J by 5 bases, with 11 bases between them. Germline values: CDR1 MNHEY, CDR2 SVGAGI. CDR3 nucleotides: TGTGCCAGCAGTTACTTACCGACGGGGACTGAAGCTTTCTTT. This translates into CASSYLPTGTEAFF.

The CDR3 loop reads CASSPDRGFTEAFF. CDR3 nucleotide sequence: TGTGCCAGCAGCCCGGATCGGGGTTTCACTGAAGCTTTCTTT. The gene calls are TRBV5-4 and TRBJ1-1; D call uncertain. The V end was cut by 4 bases, the J end by 4 bases, with 14 bases between. The CDR3 is 14 amino acids. Germline CDR1 and CDR2: SGHNT and YYREEE (reference sequence).

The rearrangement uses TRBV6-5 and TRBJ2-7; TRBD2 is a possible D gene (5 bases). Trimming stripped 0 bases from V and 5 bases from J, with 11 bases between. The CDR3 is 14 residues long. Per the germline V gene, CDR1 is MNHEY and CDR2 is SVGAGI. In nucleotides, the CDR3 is TGTGCCAGCAGTTACTCACTGACCGGGGACGAGCAGTACTTC. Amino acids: CASSYSLTGDEQYF.

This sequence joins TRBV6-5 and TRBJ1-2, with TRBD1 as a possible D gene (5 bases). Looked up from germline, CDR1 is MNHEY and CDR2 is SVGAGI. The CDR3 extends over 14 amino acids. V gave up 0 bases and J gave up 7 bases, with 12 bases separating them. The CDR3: CASSYSVGLGGYTF. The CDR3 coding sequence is TGTGCCAGCAGTTACTCTGTGGGGCTGGGTGGCTACACCTTC.

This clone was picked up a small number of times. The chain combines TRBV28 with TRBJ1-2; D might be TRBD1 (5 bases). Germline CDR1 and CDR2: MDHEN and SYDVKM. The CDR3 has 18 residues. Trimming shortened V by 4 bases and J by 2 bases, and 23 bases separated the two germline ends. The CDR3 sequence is CASSSPPRGGAHNYGYTF. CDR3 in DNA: TGTGCCAGCAGTTCCCCCCCCCGAGGAGGGGCGCACAACTATGGCTACACCTTC.

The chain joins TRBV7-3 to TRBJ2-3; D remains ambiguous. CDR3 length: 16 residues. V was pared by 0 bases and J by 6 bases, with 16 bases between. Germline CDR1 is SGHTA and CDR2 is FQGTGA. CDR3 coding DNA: TGTGCCAGCAGCTTAACGGGTTCGCTCGGGTGGGATACGCAGTATTTT. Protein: CASSLTGSLGWDTQYF. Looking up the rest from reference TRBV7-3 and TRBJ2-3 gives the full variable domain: GAGVSQTPSNKVTEKGKYVELRCDPISGHTALYWYRQSLGQGPEFLIYFQGTGAADDSGLPNDRFFAVRPEGSVSTLKIQRTERGDSAVYLCASSLTGSLGWDTQYFGPGTRLTVL.

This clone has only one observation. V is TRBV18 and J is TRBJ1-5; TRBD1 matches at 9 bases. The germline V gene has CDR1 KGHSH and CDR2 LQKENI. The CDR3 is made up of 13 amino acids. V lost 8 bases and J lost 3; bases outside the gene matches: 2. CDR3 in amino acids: CASGQGPNQPQHF. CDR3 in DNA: TGTGCCAGCGGACAGGGGCCCAATCAGCCCCAGCATTTT.